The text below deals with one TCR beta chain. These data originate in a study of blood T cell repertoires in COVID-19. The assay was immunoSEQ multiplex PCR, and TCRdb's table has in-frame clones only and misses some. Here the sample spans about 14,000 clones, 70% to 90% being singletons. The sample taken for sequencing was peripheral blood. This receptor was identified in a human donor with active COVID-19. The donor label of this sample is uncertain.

The CDR3 loop reads CASSPDRGKTGELFF. CDR3 coding DNA: TGTGCCAGCAGTCCCGACAGGGGGAAGACCGGGGAGCTGTTTTTT. V is TRBV6-6 and J is TRBJ2-2; 9 positions agree with TRBD1. V was pared by 5 bases and J by 5 bases, with 6 bases of the junction left unmatched. CDR3 length equals 15 residues. Germline V gene lookup returns CDR1 MNHNY and CDR2 SVGAGI (reference sequence).